The source of this T cell receptor beta chain is a study of breast tumors, draining lymph nodes, adjacent tissues. General study results and limits: Data only fit, rather than demonstrated, lymph node origin of most tumor T cells. Compared with lymph nodes, tumors were less diverse; compared with nontumor tissue, more. Luminal-like breast cancer showed significantly higher tumor–nontumor repertoire similarity than basal-like.

In this sample, this clonotype is medium-sized. Its target is not known. TCRdb fed the multiplex PCR reads into MiXCR, producing one record per CDR3 protein. This sample carries 13,000 to 15,000 distinct CDR3 sequences, approximately 45% of them seen once, and the ten largest clones take roughly 27%. Germline CDR1 reads MNHNY; CDR2 reads SVGAGI (reference sequence). CDR3 length equals 14 residues. Trimming stripped 4 bases from V and 4 bases from J, with 14 bases between. The sample consisted of tumor-adjacent breast tissue. This TCR derives from a female donor with breast cancer. Some clones in this sample may be carry-over from other donors' samples. The chain employs TRBV6-6 and TRBJ2-7, with TRBD2 as a possible D gene (5 bases). This chain's CDR3 is CASSWGLGEYEQYF. The DNA for the CDR3 is TGTGCCAGCAGTTGGGGTCTGGGAGAATACGAGCAGTACTTC.